Listed here are 25 T cell receptor beta chains from one sample, sequenced in a study of T cells after yellow fever vaccination. TCRdb called the 5' RACE reads again in MiXCR, with one record for every CDR3 protein. The sample includes 150,000 to 200,000 distinct CDR3 sequences, 8% to 13% of them seen just once. This sample comprised CD8+ T cells sorted from PBMCs, obtained 15 days after the yellow fever booster vaccination. The receptors stem from a man aged 18 to 35 who received the YFV17D yellow fever vaccine.

The chain joins TRBV6-5 to TRBJ1-1; D is perhaps TRBD1 (6 bases). Between the trimmed V and J ends, which lost 7 bases and 2 bases, there was a span of 17 bases. The CDR3 sequence is 15 residues long. Germline V gene lookup returns CDR1 MNHEY and CDR2 SVGAGI. CDR3 DNA: TGTGCCAGCACCCTAGACGGGGGGCTAAACACTGAAGCTTTCTTT. Translating it yields CASTLDGGLNTEAFF.

This clonotype has a count of ten or more. As DNA, the CDR3 is TGTGCCAGCATCGATGGGGCCACTGAAGCTTTCTTT. This sequence encodes CASIDGATEAFF. This sequence joins TRBV12-3 or TRBV12-4 and TRBJ1-1; maybe TRBD1 (5 bases). CDR3 length equals 12 residues. V gave up 7 bases and J gave up 4 bases, with 10 bases separating them.

This chain joins TRBV7-2 and TRBJ2-1, with D perhaps matching TRBD2 (5 bases). This CDR3 is 11 amino acids long. V lost 10 bases, J lost 15 bases, and 19 bases lay in between. Germline assignment: CDR1 SGHTA and CDR2 FQGNSA. CDR3 bases: TGTGCCATAACCGTGGGGTATGAGGGGTTCTTC. Its protein is CAITVGYEGFF.

This clonotype was counted ten times or more. The chain has TRBV20-1 and TRBJ2-2, with TRBD2 identical over 12 bases. CDR1 DFQATT and CDR2 SNEGSKA come from the germline V gene (reference sequence). Trimming removed 3 bases from V and 3 bases from J; junction bases left unmatched: 5. The CDR3 extends over 16 amino acids. CDR3 in amino acids: CSARMASGGDTGELFF. CDR3 DNA sequence: TGCAGTGCTAGGATGGCTAGCGGGGGGGACACCGGGGAGCTGTTTTTT.

The chain recombines TRBV7-8 with TRBJ2-5; no clear D. Germline values: CDR1 SGHVS, CDR2 FQNEAQ. This CDR3 is 15 amino acids long. Trimming cost V 1 base and J 0 bases, with 9 bases left between them. The CDR3 loop is CASSLGVAYQETQYF. In nucleotides, the CDR3 is TGTGCCAGCAGCTTAGGAGTAGCATACCAAGAGACCCAGTACTTC.

Only a few counts were recorded for this clonotype. The rearrangement uses TRBV20-1 and TRBJ2-7; 7 bases map to TRBD2. Looked up from germline, CDR1 is DFQATT and CDR2 is SNEGSKA (reference sequence). Trimming at V came to 5 bases and at J to 2 bases, leaving 9 bases not matched to a gene. The CDR3 is made up of 14 amino acids. The CDR3 DNA reads as TGCAGTGCTCGCCGCGGGGGAGTCGCCTACGAGCAGTACTTC. Residues: CSARRGGVAYEQYF.

This sequence joins TRBV7-9 and TRBJ2-5; D may be TRBD2 (5 bases). Trimming removed 5 bases from V and 5 bases from J, with 21 bases in between. The CDR3 has 16 residues. Germline V gene lookup returns CDR1 SEHNR and CDR2 FQNEAQ (reference sequence). DNA for the CDR3: TGTGCCAGCAGCCCCCCCCTAGCCCCCGTGGGGGAGACCCAGTACTTC. Amino acids: CASSPPLAPVGETQYF.

In this sample, this clonotype turned up a few times. The chain couples TRBV6-2 or TRBV6-3 to TRBJ2-1; the match to TRBD2 covers 16 bases. This CDR3 has 18 residues. Germline V lookup: CDR1 MNHEY, CDR2 SVGEGT. V shed 7 bases, J shed 0 bases, and the junction held 6 bases outside the gene matches. The CDR3 sequence is CASTLGTSGGASYNEQFF. In DNA, the CDR3 is TGTGCCAGCACCCTAGGGACTAGCGGGGGGGCCTCCTACAATGAGCAGTTCTTC.

This clonotype showed up just a few times. V is TRBV29-1 and J is TRBJ2-1; 13 positions agree with TRBD2. V shed 4 bases, J shed 9 bases, and the junction held 0 bases outside the gene matches. The CDR3 contains 12 residues. Germline CDR1 and CDR2: SQVTM and ANQGSEA. In DNA form, the CDR3 reads TGCAGCGTTGGACTAGCGGGGGGTGAGCAGTTCTTC. Protein: CSVGLAGGEQFF.

This clonotype was seen more than once but under ten times. The rearrangement joins TRBV6-2 or TRBV6-3 to TRBJ2-7; 8 bases map to TRBD1. Trimming took 0 bases from V and 0 from J; bases not matched to a gene: 10. Germline loops: CDR1 MNHEY, CDR2 SVGEGT. There are 18 residues in the CDR3. The CDR3 spells CASSYSVRGPYNSYEQYV. In nucleotides, the CDR3 is TGTGCCAGCAGTTACTCCGTCAGGGGGCCTTACAACTCCTACGAGCAGTACGTC.

This clonotype has just a few counts. CDR3 sequence reads: CASQGNTIYF. The DNA of the CDR3 is TGTGCCTCACAGGGAAACACCATATATTTT. The chain links TRBV4-2 to TRBJ1-3, with no clear D. From germline, CDR1 is LGHNA and CDR2 YNFKEQ. Between the trimmed V and J ends, which lost 11 bases and 4 bases, there was a span of 6 bases. The CDR3 runs 10 residues.

This chain connects TRBV7-9 to TRBJ2-5, with D possibly being TRBD1 (5 bases). Germline V gene sequence: CDR1 SEHNR, CDR2 FQNEAQ (reference sequence). Between the trimmed V and J ends, which lost 6 bases and 7 bases, there was a span of 27 bases. The CDR3 is made up of 17 amino acids. The CDR3 bases are TGTGCCAGCAGTCTGACACTGAACCCAGTGGGGCCGGGGACCCAGTACTTC. It encodes CASSLTLNPVGPGTQYF.

The V and J genes are TRBV2 and TRBJ2-2; 8 nucleotides align to TRBD1. This CDR3 has 12 amino acids. The J segment lost 7 bases and the V segment lost 6 bases, leaving 1 base of the junction unmatched. Germline V gives CDR1 SNHLY, CDR2 FYNNEI. This chain's CDR3 is CASRGQGGELFF. The CDR3 region has the DNA TGTGCCAGCAGAGGACAGGGCGGGGAGCTGTTTTTT.

There are a few counts of this clonotype. The chain employs TRBV6-2 or TRBV6-3 and TRBJ2-1; TRBD2 aligns across 9 bases. CDR1 and CDR2 (germline): MNHEY, SVGEGT. CDR3 length: 17 residues. With V trimmed by 2 bases and J by 1 base, 6 bases remained unmatched. The CDR3, as DNA: TGTGCCAGCAGTTACAGGCGGGGGGGCCAATCCTACAATGAGCAGTTCTTC. Translating it yields CASSYRRGGQSYNEQFF.

The rearrangement links TRBV7-8 to TRBJ1-1; 7 bases map to TRBD1. Germline V gene data show CDR1 as SGHVS and CDR2 as FQNEAQ. Germline trimming cut 5 bases from V and 5 bases from J; bases unmatched to any gene: 11. There are 15 residues in the CDR3. The CDR3 region is CASSPYTGAWTEAFF. The CDR3 bases are TGTGCCAGCAGCCCTTACACAGGGGCTTGGACTGAAGCTTTCTTT.

The V and J genes are TRBV7-2 and TRBJ2-2, with TRBD2 matching over 12 bases. Looked up from germline, CDR1 is SGHTA and CDR2 is FQGNSA. V shed 3 bases, J shed 8 bases, and the junction held 1 base outside the gene matches. This CDR3 spans 14 amino acids. This chain's CDR3 is CASSFGLAGGELFF. The DNA of the CDR3 is TGTGCCAGCAGCTTCGGACTAGCGGGGGGGGAGCTGTTTTTT. Drawing the rest from reference TRBV7-2 and TRBJ2-2, the complete variable domain is GAGVSQSPSNKVTEKGKDVELRCDPISGHTALYWYRQSLGQGLEFLIYFQGNSAPDKSGLPSDRFSAERTGGSVSTLTIQRTQQEDSAVYLCASSFGLAGGELFFGEGSRLTVL.

This sequence joins TRBV11-2 and TRBJ1-6; D gene unclear. This CDR3 region has 15 residues. Trimming removed 4 bases at V and 8 bases at J, with 15 bases between. Germline V gives CDR1 SGHAT, CDR2 FQNNGV. The chain's CDR3 is CASSSYRANYSPLHF. In nucleotides, the CDR3 is TGTGCCAGCAGCTCCTACAGAGCCAACTATTCACCCCTCCACTTT.

This clonotype showed up just a few times. The rearrangement joins TRBV7-9 to TRBJ2-5; TRBD1 matches at 9 bases. Germline assignment: CDR1 SEHNR and CDR2 FQNEAQ (reference sequence). The CDR3 has 18 residues. V trimming: 0 bases; J trimming: 2 bases; junction bases outside the gene matches: 10. The CDR3 nucleotides are TGTGCCAGCAGCTTAGCGCCTGGGACAGGGTGGGGACAAGAGACCCAGTACTTC. Residues: CASSLAPGTGWGQETQYF.

This rearrangement joins TRBV5-1 to TRBJ1-5; D uncertain. Trimming took off 0 bases at V and 0 bases at J, with 7 bases between the two ends. The germline V gene encodes CDR1 SGHRS and CDR2 YFSETQ. The CDR3 runs to 15 residues. CDR3 bases: TGCGCCAGCAGCTTGGGAGGGAATAGCAATCAGCCCCAGCATTTT. Protein sequence: CASSLGGNSNQPQHF.

This clonotype was observed a handful of times. This chain joins TRBV7-9 and TRBJ2-5, with D possibly being TRBD1 or TRBD2 (5 bases each). The germline V gene encodes CDR1 SEHNR and CDR2 FQNEAQ (reference sequence). Trimming left V 7 bases short and J 5 bases short, with 23 bases between. The CDR3 has 16 amino acids. The CDR3 region has the DNA TGTGCCAGCACCTTCAACCCTCTAGCTTGGGGGGAGACCCAGTACTTC. Translated: CASTFNPLAWGETQYF.

This chain links TRBV7-9 with TRBJ1-1; D possibly corresponds to TRBD1 (6 bases). This CDR3 region has 12 residues. In germline, CDR1 is SEHNR, CDR2 FQNEAQ (reference sequence). Trimming shortened V by 8 bases and J by 6 bases, and 13 bases separated the two germline ends. The CDR3 coding sequence is TGTGCCAGCGTCCGGGGGCGGTCTGAAGCTTTCTTT. This gives the protein CASVRGRSEAFF.

This clonotype was picked up a small number of times. CDR3 residues: CASSYRGFNYGYTF. In DNA form, the CDR3 reads TGTGCCAGCAGCTACAGGGGCTTTAACTATGGCTACACCTTC. This chain connects TRBV28 to TRBJ1-2, with 7 bases lining up with TRBD1. The CDR3 length is 14 residues. The trim removed 6 bases at V and 1 base at J, leaving 5 bases unmatched. Germline V CDR1 and CDR2: MDHEN, SYDVKM.

This clonotype has a handful of counts. J is TRBJ1-1 and V is TRBV5-1, with D perhaps matching TRBD1 (5 bases). The CDR3 contains 13 residues. CDR1 and CDR2 (germline): SGHRS, YFSETQ. Trimming removed 5 bases at V and 6 bases at J, with 14 bases between. The CDR3 nucleotides read TGCGCCAGCAGAGGGGATGGGCAGGCTGAAGCTTTCTTT. Translating it yields CASRGDGQAEAFF.

The chain combines TRBV14 with TRBJ2-3; D is uncertain. The V end lost 4 bases, the J end lost 5 bases, and 10 bases lay between the germline ends. The CDR3 covers 13 residues. CDR1 is SGHDN and CDR2 is FVKESK in the germline V gene. The CDR3, as DNA: TGTGCCAGCAGCCCGCTAGGGATAGATACGCAGTATTTT. Translated: CASSPLGIDTQYF.

This clonotype was found a few times. The V and J genes are TRBV27 and TRBJ1-5; TRBD1 aligns across 7 bases. V lost 2 bases, J lost 13 bases, and 8 bases stayed unmatched. Germline values: CDR1 MNHEY, CDR2 SMNVEV (reference sequence). This CDR3 contains 13 residues. In nucleotides, the CDR3 is TGTGCCAGCAGTTTAACAGGGGCCGAATATCAGCATTTT. It encodes CASSLTGAEYQHF.